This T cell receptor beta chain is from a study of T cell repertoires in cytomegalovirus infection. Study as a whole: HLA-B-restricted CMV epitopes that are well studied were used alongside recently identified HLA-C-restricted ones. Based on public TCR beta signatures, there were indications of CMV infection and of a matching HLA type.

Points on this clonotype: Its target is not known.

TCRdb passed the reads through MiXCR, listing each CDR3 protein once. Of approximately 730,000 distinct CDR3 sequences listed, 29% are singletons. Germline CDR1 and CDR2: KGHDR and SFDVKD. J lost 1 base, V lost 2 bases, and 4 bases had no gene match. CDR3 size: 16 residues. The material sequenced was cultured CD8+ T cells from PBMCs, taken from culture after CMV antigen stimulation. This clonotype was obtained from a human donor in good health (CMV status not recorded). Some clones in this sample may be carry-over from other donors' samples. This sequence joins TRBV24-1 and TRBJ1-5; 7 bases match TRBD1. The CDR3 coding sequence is TGTGCCACCAGTGATTCACGGACAGGAAGCAATCAGCCCCAGCATTTT. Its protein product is CATSDSRTGSNQPQHF.